Listed here is a single T cell receptor beta chain. TCRdb re-called the RT-PCR reads through MiXCR, storing one row per CDR3 protein. Found here are more than 850,000 distinct CDR3 sequences, roughly 17% of them singletons; the top ten hold around 5.5%. This specimen comes from a study of patients and donors after allogeneic stem cell transplantation. The germline gives CDR1 MNHNY, CDR2 SVGAGI (reference sequence). This CDR3 contains 13 residues. The V end was cut by 6 bases, the J end by 0 bases, with 6 bases between. The receptor was isolated from a human donor who was either an allogeneic HSCT recipient or a stem cell or donor lymphocyte infusion donor (not recorded which). It is not recorded whose cells these are; they may come from a transplant donor. The rearrangement uses TRBV6-6 and TRBJ1-3; D unresolved. Source material: blood, either unsorted or a sorted T cell fraction (not recorded which). CDR3 in DNA: TGTGCCAGCAGCCTGTACTCTGGAAACACCATATATTTT. Protein sequence: CASSLYSGNTIYF.